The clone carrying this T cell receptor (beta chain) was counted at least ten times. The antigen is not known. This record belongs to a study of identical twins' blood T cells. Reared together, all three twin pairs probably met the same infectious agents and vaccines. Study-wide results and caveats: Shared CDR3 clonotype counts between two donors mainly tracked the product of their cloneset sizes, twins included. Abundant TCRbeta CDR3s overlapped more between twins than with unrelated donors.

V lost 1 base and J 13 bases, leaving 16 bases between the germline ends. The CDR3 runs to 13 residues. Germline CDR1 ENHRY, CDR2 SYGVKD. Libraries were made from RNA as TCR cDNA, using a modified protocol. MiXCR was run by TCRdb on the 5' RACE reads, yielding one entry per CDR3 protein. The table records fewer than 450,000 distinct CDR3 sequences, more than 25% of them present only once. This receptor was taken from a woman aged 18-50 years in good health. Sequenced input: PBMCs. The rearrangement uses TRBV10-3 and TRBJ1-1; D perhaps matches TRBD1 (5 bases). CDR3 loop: CAISEFEAGLSFF. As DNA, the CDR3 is TGTGCCATCAGTGAGTTTGAGGCGGGGCTCAGTTTCTTT.